A single sample gave rise to the 29 T cell receptor beta chains below, sequenced in a study of radiotherapy plus CTLA-4 blockade in lung cancer. Measured with immunoSEQ multiplex PCR; TCRdb has only the in-frame clones, and not every one. The sample has around 130,000 clones; just under 90% are singletons. Source: peripheral blood, taken from a patient treated with radiotherapy plus ipilimumab. These receptors originate from a human donor with non-small cell lung cancer that progressed on radiotherapy plus ipilimumab.

The V call is TRBV5-4, the J call TRBJ2-5; 7 nucleotides match TRBD2. The V gene end was trimmed by 0 bases and the J gene end by 5 bases; junction bases not matched to a gene: 4. This CDR3 has 14 residues. Germline CDR1 reads SGHNT; CDR2 reads YYREEE (reference sequence). The CDR3 sequence is CASSLAGRGETQYF. In DNA form, the CDR3 reads TGTGCCAGCAGCTTGGCAGGGCGGGGGGAGACCCAGTACTTC.

The chain combines TRBV7-3 with TRBJ2-1; a possible D gene is TRBD2 (5 bases). Germline CDR1 reads SGHTA; CDR2 reads FQGTGA. The V end was cut by 3 bases, the J end by 6 bases, with 15 bases between. The length of the CDR3 is 15 residues. CDR3 loop: CASSLKRTGFNEQFF. The CDR3 region has the DNA TGTGCCAGCAGCTTGAAGCGAACGGGATTCAATGAGCAGTTCTTC.

J is TRBJ1-2 and V is TRBV15; D not resolved. The CDR3 has 15 residues. The ends were cut back, 1 base at V and 6 bases at J, with 15 bases in the middle. The V gene's germline CDR1 is LNHNV and CDR2 YYDKDF (reference sequence). In nucleotides, the CDR3 is TGTGCCACCAGCAGAGGCGGGGTCAATATTGATGGCTACACCTTC. Protein product: CATSRGGVNIDGYTF.

The chain couples TRBV18 to TRBJ2-2; perhaps TRBD2 as D (6 bases). CDR3 size: 17 residues. Germline V gene lookup returns CDR1 KGHSH and CDR2 LQKENI. Trimming took off 2 bases at V and 3 bases at J, with 16 bases between the two ends. The chain's CDR3 is CASSPVVSGVDTGELFF. CDR3 nucleotides: TGTGCCAGCTCACCAGTTGTGTCGGGAGTAGACACCGGGGAGCTGTTTTTT.

The rearrangement uses TRBV25-1 and TRBJ1-2; weak D call: TRBD1 (5 bases). Trimming stripped 2 bases from V and 3 bases from J, with 10 bases between. The V gene's germline CDR1 is MGHDK and CDR2 SYGVNS. This CDR3 is 14 amino acids long. The CDR3 nucleotides read TGTGCCAGCAGTGAACCCGGGACGGACTATGGCTACACCTTC. It encodes CASSEPGTDYGYTF.

The rearrangement uses TRBV2 and TRBJ2-7; 8 bases are shared with TRBD1. The CDR3 covers 13 residues. Germline V lookup: CDR1 SNHLY, CDR2 FYNNEI. V trimming: 6 bases; J trimming: 4 bases; junction bases outside the gene matches: 5. CDR3 DNA: TGTGCCAGCAGGTCAGGGGGCTTTTACGAGCAGTACTTC. It is translated as CASRSGGFYEQYF.

The chain joins TRBV11-1 to TRBJ2-2; D is perhaps TRBD1 (6 bases). This CDR3 spans 16 amino acids. Trimming removed 5 bases from V and 6 bases from J, with 19 bases in between. Germline values: CDR1 SGHAT, CDR2 FQDESV (reference sequence). Here the CDR3 reads CASSNDPRNRAGELFF. In DNA form, the CDR3 reads TGTGCCAGCAGCAACGACCCCCGAAACAGGGCCGGGGAGCTGTTTTTT.

V gene TRBV19 combines with J gene TRBJ2-7; 8 bases line up with TRBD1. This CDR3 contains 15 residues. V dropped 1 base and J dropped 6; count of bases not matched to a gene: 8. Germline CDR1 reads LNHDA; CDR2 reads SQIVND (reference sequence). The CDR3 loop is CASSIGWQGAGEQYF. CDR3 DNA sequence: TGTGCCAGTAGTATAGGATGGCAGGGGGCAGGCGAGCAGTACTTC.

The chain employs TRBV29-1 and TRBJ1-3; D not resolved. Trimming took off 4 bases at V and 4 bases at J, with 11 bases between the two ends. Germline loops: CDR1 SQVTM, CDR2 ANQGSEA. This CDR3 spans 13 amino acids. CDR3 residues: CSVGEVLGNTIYF. In DNA form, the CDR3 reads TGCAGCGTTGGGGAGGTCTTAGGAAACACCATATATTTT.

The chain has TRBV4-1 and TRBJ1-5; possible D gene TRBD1, 5 bases. Trimming stripped 4 bases from V and 6 bases from J, with 13 bases between. The CDR3 extends over 14 amino acids. Germline-derived CDR1 and CDR2 are MGHRA and YSYEKL. CDR3 DNA: TGCGCCAGCAGCCCCACAGGACCGGGTCAGCCCCAGCATTTT. The encoded protein is CASSPTGPGQPQHF.

The J gene is TRBJ1-2, the V gene TRBV6-5; possible D gene TRBD1, 5 bases. Germline V gives CDR1 MNHEY, CDR2 SVGAGI. Trimming took 4 bases from V and 9 from J, leaving 21 bases between them. This CDR3 is built from 15 residues. CDR3 protein: CASSSPVVGLRSYTF. The CDR3 DNA reads TGTGCCAGCAGTTCACCGGTGGTGGGGCTGAGGAGCTACACCTTC.

The V call is TRBV9, the J call TRBJ2-5; 8 bases line up with TRBD2. CDR3 length: 16 residues. The J segment lost 5 bases and the V segment lost 2 bases, leaving 11 bases of the junction unmatched. The germline V gene encodes CDR1 SGDLS and CDR2 YYNGEE. The CDR3, as DNA: TGTGCCAGCAGCGTCGACGGGGCGGGAGGCTATGAGACCCAGTACTTC. The encoded protein is CASSVDGAGGYETQYF.

This clone appeared once. The J gene is TRBJ2-7, the V gene TRBV5-4; D remains ambiguous. The length of the CDR3 is 15 residues. V lost 0 bases and J lost 2, with 12 bases in between. Germline values: CDR1 SGHNT, CDR2 YYREEE (reference sequence). The CDR3, as DNA: TGTGCCAGCAGCTTGGGGACCACCACCACCTACGAGCAGTACTTC. Its protein is CASSLGTTTTYEQYF.

The CDR3 region has the DNA TGTGCCAGCAGCATGGGGGTTCAGGCCGGGGAGCTGTTTTTT. Translation gives CASSMGVQAGELFF. This sequence joins TRBV7-8 and TRBJ2-2, with D perhaps TRBD1 or TRBD2 (5 bases each). The CDR3 has 14 amino acids. Deletions cut 5 bases from V and 6 bases from J, with 13 bases between. Germline-derived CDR1 and CDR2 are SGHVS and FQNEAQ.

This clone was seen more than once but under ten times. The chain joins TRBV7-9 to TRBJ2-4; 9 nucleotides line up with TRBD2. Per germline, CDR1 SEHNR and CDR2 FQNEAQ (reference sequence). V gave up 3 bases and J gave up 8 bases; unmatched junction bases: 2. CDR3 length: 13 residues. CDR3 sequence (DNA): TGTGCCAGCAGCTTTAGCGGGAGTTACATTCAGTACTTC. Translated, it gives CASSFSGSYIQYF.

V gene TRBV18 combines with J gene TRBJ2-2, with a tentative D call TRBD2 (6 bases). CDR3 length equals 14 residues. The germline V gene encodes CDR1 KGHSH and CDR2 LQKENI. Trimming left V 8 bases short and J 5 bases short, with 15 bases between. CDR3 protein: CASTTLEGTGELFF. As DNA, the CDR3 is TGTGCCAGCACGACCTTGGAGGGAACCGGGGAGCTGTTTTTT.

The genes are TRBV7-9 and TRBJ1-3; D gene unclear. Germline V lookup: CDR1 SEHNR, CDR2 FQNEAQ (reference sequence). The germline V and J ends were trimmed by 5 bases and 4 bases, with 12 bases remaining between them. CDR3 length: 14 residues. The CDR3: CASSHLTQGNTIYF. In DNA form, the CDR3 reads TGTGCCAGCAGCCATCTAACTCAGGGAAACACCATATATTTT.

The gene calls are TRBV11-3 and TRBJ2-7; D call uncertain. This CDR3 has 12 residues. V shed 5 bases and J shed 7 bases, with 12 bases lying between them. Germline CDR1 reads SGHNT; CDR2 reads YENEEA. The CDR3 loop is CASSPGLGEQYF. CDR3 nucleotide sequence: TGTGCCAGCAGCCCGGGTCTCGGGGAGCAGTACTTC.

The rearrangement joins TRBV6-6 to TRBJ2-5; 10 positions agree with TRBD2. V shed 4 bases and J 3 bases; nucleotides not matched to a gene: 2. Per germline, CDR1 MNHNY and CDR2 SVGAGI (reference sequence). The CDR3 extends over 14 amino acids. The CDR3 loop reads CASSLAGGKETQYF. The CDR3 DNA reads as TGTGCCAGCAGTTTAGCGGGAGGAAAAGAGACCCAGTACTTC.

V and J are TRBV5-1 and TRBJ2-2; 7 bases line up with TRBD1. V shed 2 bases, J shed 1 base, and the junction held 5 bases outside the gene matches. Germline V gives CDR1 SGHRS, CDR2 YFSETQ. There are 16 residues in the CDR3. The CDR3 region has the DNA TGCGCCAGCAGCTTCCCGAGGACAGGGAACACCGGGGAGCTGTTTTTT. It codes for CASSFPRTGNTGELFF.

This rearrangement joins TRBV5-1 to TRBJ2-1; TRBD1 matches 11 bases. J gave up 6 bases and V 4 bases, and 9 bases lay outside the gene matches. Germline assignment: CDR1 SGHRS and CDR2 YFSETQ. There are 16 residues in the CDR3. Here the CDR3 reads CASSTLTGTGGNEQFF. In nucleotides, the CDR3 is TGCGCCAGCAGCACCTTAACCGGGACAGGGGGCAATGAGCAGTTCTTC.

The chain carries TRBV23-1 and TRBJ2-7; D possibly corresponds to TRBD2 (5 bases). TRBV23-1 is an open reading frame whose function is uncertain. Between the trimmed V and J ends, which lost 7 bases and 0 bases, there was a span of 10 bases. The CDR3 has 13 amino acids. The DNA for the CDR3 is TGCGCCAGCACCTCTCGGGGCTCCTACGAGCAGTACTTC. Translated: CASTSRGSYEQYF.

The chain combines TRBV21-1 with TRBJ1-1. TRBV21-1 is a pseudogene locus. This CDR3 has 20 amino acids. The CDR3 region has the DNA TGTGCCAGCAGCAAAGGACTGGGGACTATTCCGGGGTATATGAACACTGAAGCTTTCTTT. Protein sequence: CASSKGLGTIPGYMNTEAFF.

The chain links TRBV10-1 to TRBJ1-1; D not certain. V lost 8 bases and J lost 1, with 11 bases in between. This CDR3 comprises 13 residues. Germline values: CDR1 WNHNN, CDR2 SYGVQD (reference sequence). This chain's CDR3 is CASSQFGNTEAFF. CDR3 sequence (DNA): TGCGCCAGCTCACAGTTTGGGAACACTGAAGCTTTCTTT.

The sample holds one count of this clone. The CDR3 sequence: CASSPLMGNYEQYF. In DNA form, the CDR3 reads TGTGCCAGCTCACCCCTCATGGGGAATTACGAGCAGTACTTC. V is TRBV18 and J is TRBJ2-7; D unclear. V was trimmed by 3 bases and J by 4 bases, leaving 13 bases between them. Germline V gene sequence: CDR1 KGHSH, CDR2 LQKENI. The CDR3 contains 14 residues.

The J gene is TRBJ1-2, the V gene TRBV19; 7 bases agree with TRBD1. Per the germline V gene, CDR1 is LNHDA and CDR2 is SQIVND (reference sequence). There are 15 residues in the CDR3. The J segment lost 5 bases and the V segment lost 4 bases, leaving 10 bases of the junction unmatched. The CDR3 nucleotides read TGTGCCAGTAGTACCGGGACTCAGGGGGGGTATGGCTACACCTTC. Protein sequence: CASSTGTQGGYGYTF.

The rearrangement joins TRBV5-1 to TRBJ1-1; no definite D call. The CDR3 contains 13 residues. Germline V gene sequence: CDR1 SGHRS, CDR2 YFSETQ. The V gene lost 0 bases and the J gene lost 4 bases, with 7 bases spanning the gap. CDR3 amino acids: CASSLGGPTEAFF. As DNA, the CDR3 is TGCGCCAGCAGCTTGGGCGGACCCACTGAAGCTTTCTTT.

The rearrangement joins TRBV11-3 to TRBJ2-7; 11 bases agree with TRBD1. The CDR3 is 18 amino acids. Germline V gene data show CDR1 as SGHNT and CDR2 as YENEEA. V was clipped by 5 bases and J by 5 bases; unmatched bases: 17. The CDR3 loop is CASSIRKGSGQGVDEQYF. CDR3 nucleotides: TGTGCCAGCAGCATTCGGAAAGGTTCGGGACAGGGGGTCGACGAGCAGTACTTC.

The chain combines TRBV5-6 with TRBJ2-3; either TRBD1 or TRBD2 may supply D (6 bases each). The CDR3 spans 15 residues. The germline CDR1 and CDR2 sequences are SGHDT and YYEEEE. The V end was cut by 1 base, the J end by 1 base, with 10 bases between. As DNA, the CDR3 is TGTGCCAGCAGCTTGACGGGGGCGGGCACAGATACGCAGTATTTT. Amino acid sequence: CASSLTGAGTDTQYF.